The clone carrying this T cell receptor beta chain was detected a few times. The ends were cut back, 6 bases at V and 0 bases at J, with 12 bases in the middle. The germline gives CDR1 MNHEY, CDR2 SMNVEV (reference sequence). This CDR3 has 14 residues. The authors prepared the TCRbeta library with unique molecular identifiers. TCRdb recomputed calls from the PCR reads with MiXCR, one row per CDR3 protein. This table holds approximately 590,000 distinct CDR3 sequences, roughly a tenth found once. The source of the sample is a study of T-cell reconstitution after alpha-beta-depleted transplantation in children.

This specimen was PBMCs from the stem cell graft donor, taken from the stem cell graft. The TCR was taken from a human donor who donated a stem cell graft to a child with acute myeloid leukemia. This rearrangement joins TRBV27 to TRBJ2-7, with D perhaps TRBD2 (6 bases). This chain's CDR3 is CASRPGGNSYEQYF. The DNA of the CDR3 is TGTGCCAGCAGGCCTGGGGGGAACTCCTACGAGCAGTACTTC.